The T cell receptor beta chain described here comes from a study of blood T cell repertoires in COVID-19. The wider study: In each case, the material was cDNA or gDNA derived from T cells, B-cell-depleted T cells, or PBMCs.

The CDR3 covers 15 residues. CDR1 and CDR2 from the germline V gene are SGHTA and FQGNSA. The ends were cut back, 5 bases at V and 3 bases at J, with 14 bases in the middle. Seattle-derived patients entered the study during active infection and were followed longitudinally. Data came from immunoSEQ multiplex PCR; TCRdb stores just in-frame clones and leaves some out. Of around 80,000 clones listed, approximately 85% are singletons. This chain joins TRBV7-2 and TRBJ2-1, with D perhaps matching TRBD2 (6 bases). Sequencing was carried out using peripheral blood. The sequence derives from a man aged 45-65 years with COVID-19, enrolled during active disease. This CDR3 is CASSGFGGFYNEQFF. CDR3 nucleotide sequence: TGTGCCAGCAGCGGATTCGGGGGATTCTACAATGAGCAGTTCTTC. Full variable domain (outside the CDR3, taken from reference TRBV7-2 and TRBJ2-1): GAGVSQSPSNKVTEKGKDVELRCDPISGHTALYWYRQSLGQGLEFLIYFQGNSAPDKSGLPSDRFSAERTGGSVSTLTIQRTQQEDSAVYLCASSGFGGFYNEQFFGPGTRLTVL.